This TCR beta chain was recovered during a study of shared clonotypes between healthy human individuals. This CDR3 comprises 15 residues. Per germline, CDR1 MNHEY and CDR2 SMNVEV (reference sequence). Trimming removed 3 bases from V and 2 bases from J; junction bases left unmatched: 4. The naive CD8 subset, CD45RO-negative cells positively selected for CCR7, excluded terminally differentiated effector memory CD45RA+ cells. As processed by the authors: Junction-only sequences without quality scores came from ImmunoSEQ, so filtering differed. The repertoire was sequenced with immunoSEQ multiplex PCR; TCRdb's copy has only in-frame clones and lacks some. The V and J calls and clone size were taken over from that table, and D and trimming were inferred from the DNA. Of 550,000 to 600,000 clones listed, roughly 98% are singletons.

Sequencing was done on a sample of naive CD8+ T cells sorted from blood. The receptor was derived from a man aged 30 to 39 in good health. This sequence joins TRBV27 and TRBJ2-7; 10 nucleotides align to TRBD2. The CDR3 DNA reads TGTGCCAGCAGTTTGACTAGCGGGCAGGCCTACGAGCAGTACTTC. Translated, it gives CASSLTSGQAYEQYF.